The next 13 T cell receptor beta chains were all read from a single sample in a study of T-cell reconstitution after alpha-beta-depleted transplantation in children. A TCRbeta library incorporating unique molecular identifiers was prepared. TCRdb re-analysed the PCR reads in MiXCR, keeping a single row per CDR3 protein. The sample has approximately 350,000 distinct CDR3 sequences; about 17% are singletons. The material sequenced was PBMCs, mostly from graft donor cells, taken 360 days after TCRalphabeta/CD19-depleted stem cell transplant. These receptors were taken from a male patient between 2 and 10 years old who had a stem cell transplant for acute lymphoblastic leukemia, so the T cells may come from the graft donor.

The chain uses TRBV30 and TRBJ2-6; D gene unclear. The CDR3 runs 16 residues. The V end was cut by 5 bases, the J end by 0 bases, with 14 bases between. Germline V gene data show CDR1 as GTSNPN and CDR2 as SVGIG (reference sequence). CDR3 sequence (DNA): TGTGCCTGGGCCGACGGATGGGGCTCTGGGGCCAACGTCCTGACTTTC. Its protein product is CAWADGWGSGANVLTF.

The J gene is TRBJ2-1, the V gene TRBV5-1; a weak D match, TRBD2 (6 bases). The CDR3 length is 15 residues. V lost 0 bases to trimming and J lost 10 bases, with 17 bases between them. Germline loops: CDR1 SGHRS, CDR2 YFSETQ. CDR3 sequence (DNA): TGCGCCAGCAGCTTGGGGGTCAGGAGGGTCGTAGAGCAGTTCTTC. This encodes CASSLGVRRVVEQFF.

This clonotype has only a few counts. J is TRBJ2-7 and V is TRBV20-1, with D perhaps given as TRBD1 or TRBD2 (5 bases each). This CDR3 contains 15 residues. The germline V gene has CDR1 DFQATT and CDR2 SNEGSKA (reference sequence). V was cut by 5 bases and J by 2 bases, with 19 bases left in between. The CDR3 DNA is TGCAGTGCTGGGGGTTTAGGGGCTATTCCCTACGAGCAGTACTTC. Protein: CSAGGLGAIPYEQYF.

The rearrangement links TRBV30 to TRBJ1-5; tentatively, D is TRBD1 (5 bases). The CDR3 runs to 15 residues. V was pared by 0 bases and J by 7 bases, with 16 bases between. Germline V gene sequence: CDR1 GTSNPN, CDR2 SVGIG (reference sequence). CDR3 sequence (DNA): TGTGCCTGGAGTGTACTCGGGGAGGGGAGCCAGCCCCAGCATTTT. It codes for CAWSVLGEGSQPQHF. Variable domain in full (rest from reference TRBV30 and TRBJ1-5): SQTIHQWPATLVQPVGSPLSLECTVEGTSNPNLYWYRQAAGRGLQLLFYSVGIGQISSEVPQNLSASRPQDRQFILSSKKLLLSDSGFYLCAWSVLGEGSQPQHFGDGTRLSIL.

Many counts were recorded for this clonotype. The chain recombines TRBV6-2 or TRBV6-3 with TRBJ2-7, with TRBD2 matching over 9 bases. The CDR3 contains 17 residues. Losses at the gene ends were 0 bases for V and 0 bases for J; bases not matched to a gene: 6. Germline V gene sequence: CDR1 MNHEY, CDR2 SVGEGT. CDR3: CASSYSIRLAASYEQYF. The CDR3 DNA reads TGTGCCAGCAGTTACTCGATCAGACTAGCGGCCTCCTACGAGCAGTACTTC.

This clonotype showed up just a few times. The V gene is TRBV3-1, the J gene TRBJ2-7, with 10 nucleotides matching TRBD2. In germline, CDR1 is LGHDT, CDR2 YNNKEL (reference sequence). Losses at the gene ends were 4 bases for V and 9 bases for J; bases not matched to a gene: 12. The CDR3 sequence is 15 residues long. The CDR3 sequence is CASSPHGASGRAQYF. The CDR3 nucleotides are TGTGCCAGCAGCCCCCATGGGGCTAGCGGGAGAGCGCAGTACTTC.

In regard to this clonotype: Relative to the germline gene, one junction end is altered; a read error may explain this. This chain uses TRBV29-1 with TRBJ2-3; tentatively, D is TRBD1 or TRBD2 (5 bases each). Germline V lookup: CDR1 SQVTM, CDR2 ANQGSEA. The length of the CDR3 is 12 residues. This CDR3 is CSAETGPDTQYF. The CDR3 bases are TGCAGCGCTGAAACGGGGCCCGATACGCAGTATTTT.

This rearrangement joins TRBV6-2 or TRBV6-3 to TRBJ2-5; 7 bases are shared with TRBD1. The CDR3 covers 17 residues. Germline V CDR1 and CDR2: MNHEY, SVGEGT. V gave up 3 bases and J gave up 5 bases; unmatched junction bases: 15. The CDR3 loop is CASSYDTRTGAGETQYF. CDR3 sequence (DNA): TGTGCCAGCAGTTATGATACGCGTACAGGGGCGGGTGAGACCCAGTACTTC.

This clonotype was counted only a few times. This sequence joins TRBV6-5 and TRBJ2-1; TRBD2 aligns across 7 bases. J was trimmed by 9 bases and V by 2 bases; bases with no gene match: 10. The CDR3 is made up of 15 amino acids. Germline V gene lookup returns CDR1 MNHEY and CDR2 SVGAGI. CDR3 residues: CASSYVPTSVGEQFF. The CDR3 nucleotides read TGTGCCAGCAGTTACGTTCCTACTAGCGTAGGTGAGCAGTTCTTC.

A note on this clonotype: Its ends do not fully match the called genes, so a read error is possible. This chain links TRBV4-1 with TRBJ2-5, with 7 positions matching TRBD2. In germline, CDR1 is MGHRA, CDR2 YSYEKL. The CDR3 has 14 residues. The DNA for the CDR3 is TGCGCCAGCAGCCACGCGGGAGCCCAAGTGACCCAGTACTTC. It translates to CASSHAGAQVTQYF.

This clonotype was seen a handful of times. DNA of the CDR3: TGTGCCAGCAGTTTACGCGGGAATGCGGATACGCAGTATTTT. This translates into CASSLRGNADTQYF. V and J are TRBV12-3 or TRBV12-4 and TRBJ2-3; TRBD2 might be the D (6 bases). The V gene lost 2 bases and the J gene lost 6 bases, with 12 bases spanning the gap. The CDR3 is 14 residues long.

The V call is TRBV12-3 or TRBV12-4, the J call TRBJ2-2; either TRBD1 or TRBD2 may fit D (5 bases each). Trimming took off 7 bases at V and 0 bases at J, with 12 bases between the two ends. This CDR3 has 15 residues. The DNA for the CDR3 is TGTGCCAGCATCCTCGGGGCCGCGAACACCGGGGAGCTGTTTTTT. It codes for CASILGAANTGELFF.

The chain employs TRBV27 and TRBJ2-7; D unclear. The V and J ends lost 4 bases and 6 bases respectively, with 13 bases between them. The V gene's germline CDR1 is MNHEY and CDR2 SMNVEV (reference sequence). CDR3 length: 13 residues. The CDR3 region has the DNA TGTGCCAGCAGTTCCGCGGTGGCCCTCGAGCAGTACTTC. Amino acids: CASSSAVALEQYF.